This is a list of T cell receptor beta chains from one sample in a study of blood T cell repertoires in COVID-19. The method was immunoSEQ multiplex PCR; TCRdb's version includes in-frame clones alone and lacks a portion of them. The sample lists about 210,000 clones; more than 75% were seen once. Sequences were obtained from peripheral blood. Every receptor here comes from a woman aged 40 to 50 with acute or convalescent COVID-19. Each CDR3 is given with its conserved first and last residue. D genes are given only for firm matches. A row's size may be missing; if present it is once, few, many or a size class.

TRBV30	.	.	TRBJ1-1	TGTGCCTGGGGGCCTCACCCCGCCACTGAAGCTTTCTTT	CAWGPHPATEAFF
TRBV19	.	few	TRBJ1-1	TGTGCCAGTACCCTCTACGGGGGGGGGAACACTGAAGCTTTCTTT	CASTLYGGGNTEAFF
TRBV4-2	TRBD1	.	TRBJ1-2	TGTGCCAGCAGCCAAGATGTCAGGGGGCTCGGCTACACCTTC	CASSQDVRGLGYTF
TRBV4-2	TRBD1	.	TRBJ1-1	TGTGCCAGCAGCCAAGCACGGGACAGGGTGAACACTGAAGCTTTCTTT	CASSQARDRVNTEAFF
TRBV2	.	once	TRBJ1-4	TGTGCCAGCAGTTCCCAAAATGAAAAACTGTTTTTT	CASSSQNEKLFF
TRBV6-5	.	.	TRBJ2-7	TGTGCCAGCAGCTTGAGTGGACTATCCTACGAGCAGTACTTC	CASSLSGLSYEQYF
TRBV27	TRBD1	.	TRBJ1-5	TGTGCCAGCAGTCCAACAGGGGGCGAAGATCAGCCCCAGCATTTT	CASSPTGGEDQPQHF
TRBV19	TRBD1	.	TRBJ1-2	TGTGCCAGTAGTATTATCAGGACAGGGGCGAATAACTATGGCTACACCTTC	CASSIIRTGANNYGYTF
TRBV27	.	.	TRBJ1-1	TGTGCCAGCAGTACTCAAGACAGCTACCTCACTGAAGCTTTCTTT	CASSTQDSYLTEAFF
TRBV3-1/TRBV3-2	TRBD1	.	TRBJ1-3	TGTGCCAGCAGCCGGGACAGGGGTTCGGGAAACACCATATATTTT	CASSRDRGSGNTIYF
TRBV14	TRBD2	few	TRBJ2-1	TGTGCCAGCAGCCAAGGTATCCCTAGCGGGACATCCTACAATGAGCAGTTCTTC	CASSQGIPSGTSYNEQFF
TRBV19	.	few	TRBJ1-5	TGTGCCAGTAGCCTTGGGGACACAAGCAATCAGCCCCAGCATTTT	CASSLGDTSNQPQHF
TRBV4-1	TRBD1	once	TRBJ2-1	TGCGCCAGCAGCGACGGGACAGGAACCTTCTACAATGAGCAGTTCTTC	CASSDGTGTFYNEQFF
TRBV9	TRBD1	.	TRBJ1-2	TGTGCCAGCAGCGTAGGGGGACAGGGCGCCTATGGCTACACCTTC	CASSVGGQGAYGYTF
TRBV18	TRBD1	.	TRBJ2-7	TGTGCCAGCTCACAGGGACAGGGACAGTCCTACGAGCAGTACTTC	CASSQGQGQSYEQYF
TRBV3-1/TRBV3-2	TRBD2	.	TRBJ2-3	TGTGCCAGCAGCCAAGACCCCAGCGGGAGGGCCTCTGATACGCAGTATTTT	CASSQDPSGRASDTQYF
TRBV12-5	.	.	TRBJ2-6	TGTGCTAGCAGGGGTCCTGGGGCCAACGTCCTGACTTTC	CASRGPGANVLTF
TRBV4-2	TRBD1	.	TRBJ2-1	TGTGCCAGCAGCCAGGCCGGGACAGGGGGCAACAATGAGCAGTTCTTC	CASSQAGTGGNNEQFF
TRBV7-8	TRBD1	.	TRBJ2-7	TGTGCCAGCAGCACGGGACAGGGGGCCCTCGACGAGCAGTACTTC	CASSTGQGALDEQYF
TRBV4-3	TRBD1	few	TRBJ2-3	TGCGCCAGCAGCCAAGAAAGGCTAGGGGGCAGAGATACGCAGTATTTT	CASSQERLGGRDTQYF
TRBV9	.	.	TRBJ1-6	TGTGCCAGCAGCGGCGACGCGGGCATAGGTTCACCCCTCCACTTT	CASSGDAGIGSPLHF
TRBV27	.	.	TRBJ1-5	TGTGCCAGCAGACGATCGGCAGGGGAGTTCAATCAGCCCCAGCATTTT	CASRRSAGEFNQPQHF
TRBV10-2	TRBD1	.	TRBJ1-5	TGCGCCAGCAACGACAGGGGCAATAGCAATCAGCCCCAGCATTTT	CASNDRGNSNQPQHF
TRBV7-8	TRBD1	.	TRBJ1-2	TGTGCCAGCAGCTTCAGGGACAGGGGTTATGGCTACACCTTC	CASSFRDRGYGYTF
TRBV9	TRBD1	.	TRBJ1-2	TGTGCCAGCAGCGCCGGGACAGGGGTCGACGGCTACACCTTC	CASSAGTGVDGYTF
TRBV4-1	TRBD2	.	TRBJ2-1	TGCGCCAGCAGCCCCACTAGCGGGGGAAACAATGAGCAGTTCTTC	CASSPTSGGNNEQFF
TRBV29-1	TRBD1	.	TRBJ1-5	TGCAGCGTTGCACAAGACAGGGGGCCCAATCAGCCCCAGCATTTT	CSVAQDRGPNQPQHF
TRBV30	.	.	TRBJ1-6	TGTGCCTGGAGTACGGGGGGGGGATCACCCCTCCACTTT	CAWSTGGGSPLHF
TRBV6-5	.	once	TRBJ2-7	TGTGCCAGCAGTTACGGGTCGGAGTTCTACGAGCAGTACTTC	CASSYGSEFYEQYF
TRBV3-1/TRBV3-2	TRBD1	.	TRBJ1-1	TGTGCCAGCAGCCGAGACAGGGCAAAGGCTTTCTTT	CASSRDRAKAFF
TRBV19	TRBD1	.	TRBJ2-7	TGTGCCAGTAGTATAACGACAGGGAACTACGAGCAGTACTTC	CASSITTGNYEQYF
TRBV7-9	TRBD1	.	TRBJ1-2	TGTGCCAGCAGCTTATCCCCCGCTGGACAGGGAGGAGGCTACACCTTC	CASSLSPAGQGGGYTF
TRBV11-2	.	.	TRBJ2-7	TGTGCCAGCGGGGGCGCCCCCTACGAGCAGTACTTC	CASGGAPYEQYF
TRBV6-2/TRBV6-3	.	.	TRBJ2-5	TGTGCCAGCAGCCACGGAGAAGAGACCCAGTACTTC	CASSHGEETQYF
TRBV9	TRBD2	.	TRBJ2-3	TGTGCCAGCAGCGCCACTAGCGGGGGGCGCACAGATACGCAGTATTTT	CASSATSGGRTDTQYF
TRBV5-1	.	once	TRBJ2-7	TGCGCCAGCAGCTGGGAACAGGGTCGAGACGAGCAGTACTTC	CASSWEQGRDEQYF
TRBV10-3	TRBD1	.	TRBJ1-3	TGTGCCATCAGTGAGGACAGGGGATACGGAAACACCATATATTTT	CAISEDRGYGNTIYF
TRBV24-1	TRBD1	.	TRBJ2-2	TGTGCCACCAGTGATTTGGGACAGGGCGGCACCGGGGAGCTGTTTTTT	CATSDLGQGGTGELFF
TRBV14	.	.	TRBJ1-1	TGTGCCAGCAGAAACCAGGGCACCACTGAAGCTTTCTTT	CASRNQGTTEAFF
TRBV7-6	.	once	TRBJ2-6	TGTGCCAGCAGCCCGATAGTCAGGCTCTCTGGGGCCAACGTCCTGACTTTC	CASSPIVRLSGANVLTF
TRBV7-9	TRBD2	.	TRBJ2-7	TGTGCCAGCAGCTTCACTAGCGGGGCCTACGAGCAGTACTTC	CASSFTSGAYEQYF
TRBV6-6	TRBD1	.	TRBJ2-7	TGTGCCAGCAGTCCCTTAGACAGGGAGTTTTCCTACGAGCAGTACTTC	CASSPLDREFSYEQYF
TRBV27	TRBD1	.	TRBJ1-1	TGTGCCAGCAGTTCAGGGGGCACTGAAGCTTTCTTT	CASSSGGTEAFF
TRBV24-1	.	few	TRBJ1-2	TGTGCCACCGCGAACAGGGTGGCAGGGGTCTATGGCTACACCTTC	CATANRVAGVYGYTF
TRBV6-1	TRBD2	.	TRBJ2-1	TGTGCCAGCAGTGACGATCCCGGGGGGTCCTACAATGAGCAGTTCTTC	CASSDDPGGSYNEQFF
TRBV7-2	.	few	TRBJ1-1	TGTGCCAGCAGCTTAGTTGGGGGCAACACTGAAGCTTTCTTT	CASSLVGGNTEAFF
TRBV6-5	TRBD1	.	TRBJ1-2	TGTGCCAGCAGGGACAGGGGATATCGGGACTATGGCTACACCTTC	CASRDRGYRDYGYTF
TRBV5-6	.	.	TRBJ1-2	TGTGCCAGCACCCTAACAGGGACCAACTATGGCTACACCTTC	CASTLTGTNYGYTF
TRBV7-2	.	.	TRBJ2-3	TGTGCCAGCAGCTTAGCGCTACCCACAGATACGCAGTATTTT	CASSLALPTDTQYF
TRBV5-1	TRBD2	.	TRBJ2-3	TGCGCCAGCAGCACTAGCGGGGGCACAGATACGCAGTATTTT	CASSTSGGTDTQYF
TRBV7-4	TRBD2	.	TRBJ2-3	TGTGCCAGCAGCTTTTTAGCGGGAGCTGGCACAGATACGCAGTATTTT	CASSFLAGAGTDTQYF
TRBV5-1	.	.	TRBJ2-2	TGCGCCAGCAGCTTAGGGACAAAAACCGGGGAGCTGTTTTTT	CASSLGTKTGELFF
TRBV19	.	few	TRBJ1-2	TGTGCCAGTAGTCGGGATAAACAGGGACACTATGGCTACACCTTC	CASSRDKQGHYGYTF
TRBV7-8	.	once	TRBJ2-1	TGTGCCAGCAGGGAGCGGTTGAGCTCCTACAATGAGCAGTTCTTC	CASRERLSSYNEQFF
TRBV15	TRBD2	.	TRBJ2-7	TGTGCCACCAGCAGAGAAAGACTAGCGGACTCCTACGAGCAGTACTTC	CATSRERLADSYEQYF
TRBV9	TRBD2	.	TRBJ2-2	TGTGCCAGCACTCAGCGGGGGGGCCCTTACACCGGGGAGCTGTTTTTT	CASTQRGGPYTGELFF
TRBV20-1	TRBD2	once	TRBJ2-1	TGCAGTGCTAGTACCCTAGCGGCCCACTCCTACAATGAGCAGTTCTTC	CSASTLAAHSYNEQFF
TRBV3-1/TRBV3-2	TRBD1	few	TRBJ1-1	TGTGCCAGCAGCCCTCGGTGGGACAGGGCAAATGAAGCTTTCTTT	CASSPRWDRANEAFF
TRBV20-1	TRBD1	.	TRBJ1-1	TGCAGTGCTGGAGGGGACAGGGGGGCTTTCTTT	CSAGGDRGAFF
TRBV5-1	.	.	TRBJ1-3	TGCGCCAGCAGAACGGCTGACAACTCTGGAAACACCATATATTTT	CASRTADNSGNTIYF